The 18 T cell receptor beta chains in this list originate from one sample, sequenced in a study of early T cells in non-severe SARS-CoV-2 infection. TCRdb reanalysed the 5' RACE reads using MiXCR and keeps one entry per CDR3 protein. The sample holds some 64,000 distinct CDR3 sequences, roughly 18% seen once. The specimen comprised whole blood, sampled at baseline. The receptor source for this set is an adult who was a healthcare worker with PCR-confirmed SARS-CoV-2 infection or an uninfected control (not recorded which).

The V call is TRBV4-1, the J call TRBJ1-5, with 8 positions matching TRBD1. Germline V gives CDR1 MGHRA, CDR2 YSYEKL. The V gene end was trimmed by 0 bases and the J gene end by 6 bases; junction bases not matched to a gene: 7. The CDR3 runs 16 residues. CDR3 nucleotide sequence: TGCGCCAGCAGCCAAGATGGGGCAGGGGGCACTCAGCCCCAGCATTTT. It codes for CASSQDGAGGTQPQHF.

This clonotype has only a few counts. The chain is built from TRBV20-1 and TRBJ1-3, with TRBD1 as a possible D gene (6 bases). Germline lookup yields CDR1 DFQATT and CDR2 SNEGSKA (reference sequence). CDR3 length: 15 residues. Trimming left V 1 base short and J 2 bases short, with 12 bases between. The CDR3 sequence: CSARGVQGPGNTIYF. CDR3 in DNA: TGCAGTGCTAGAGGAGTACAGGGACCTGGAAACACCATATATTTT.

In DNA, the CDR3 is TGTGCCAGCAGTGAGGGACTAGCGGGAGGAAGACAAGAGACCCAGTACTTC. It yields the protein CASSEGLAGGRQETQYF. The chain combines TRBV27 with TRBJ2-5, with 15 nucleotides matching TRBD2. CDR3 size: 17 residues. Germline V gene data show CDR1 as MNHEY and CDR2 as SMNVEV (reference sequence). With 5 bases clipped from V and 2 bases from J, the junction kept 6 bases outside the gene matches.

This clonotype was seen at least ten times. The chain couples TRBV7-9 to TRBJ2-3; no clear D. V lost 4 bases and J 2 bases, leaving 13 bases between the germline ends. Per the germline V gene, CDR1 is SEHNR and CDR2 is FQNEAQ (reference sequence). This CDR3 is built from 15 residues. Here the CDR3 reads CASSSTSDPTDTQYF. The CDR3 DNA reads as TGTGCCAGCAGCTCAACCTCCGACCCCACAGATACGCAGTATTTT.

The chain joins TRBV10-3 to TRBJ2-4, with TRBD2 as a possible D gene (5 bases). This CDR3 is built from 13 residues. V was clipped by 3 bases and J by 4 bases, with 7 bases between them. Germline assignment: CDR1 ENHRY and CDR2 SYGVKD. The CDR3 sequence is CAISEGGKNIQYF. The CDR3 nucleotides are TGTGCCATCAGTGAAGGAGGTAAAAACATTCAGTACTTC.

The chain combines TRBV7-6 with TRBJ2-2; 7 bases align to TRBD1. There are 14 residues in the CDR3. Germline trimming cut 5 bases from V and 4 bases from J; bases unmatched to any gene: 4. The germline V gene encodes CDR1 SGHVS and CDR2 FNYEAQ. CDR3 sequence: CASSARQGTGELFF. In DNA form, the CDR3 reads TGTGCCAGCAGCGCTAGACAGGGCACCGGGGAGCTGTTTTTT.

The chain couples TRBV12-3 or TRBV12-4 to TRBJ1-6, with 8 bases lining up with TRBD1. The J segment lost 11 bases and the V segment lost 6 bases, leaving 6 bases of the junction unmatched. The CDR3 sequence is 13 residues long. The CDR3 coding sequence is TGTGCCAGCAGAGTCGGACAGGGTACACCCCTCCACTTT. Residues: CASRVGQGTPLHF.

The genes are TRBV6-6 and TRBJ1-3; 8 nucleotides match TRBD1. The CDR3 covers 17 residues. The V gene's germline CDR1 is MNHNY and CDR2 SVGAGI (reference sequence). V shed 6 bases and J 2 bases; nucleotides not matched to a gene: 12. CDR3 DNA sequence: TGTGCCAGCAGCCAACGAGGACAGGGTTTTGCTGGAAACACCATATATTTT. Its protein product is CASSQRGQGFAGNTIYF.

The CDR3 coding sequence is TGTGCCAGCAGCTTCTCAGCGGGAGCCCGCCCGACGCAGTATTTT. Translation: CASSFSAGARPTQYF. The rearrangement joins TRBV7-9 to TRBJ2-3, with TRBD2 matching over 8 bases. Trimming removed 3 bases from V and 9 bases from J; junction bases left unmatched: 11. CDR3 size: 15 residues. Germline V lookup: CDR1 SEHNR, CDR2 FQNEAQ (reference sequence).

The V and J genes are TRBV7-2 and TRBJ1-3; 7 bases fit TRBD1. Trimming took 3 bases from V and 1 from J; bases not matched to a gene: 6. Germline V gene data show CDR1 as SGHTA and CDR2 as FQGNSA. The CDR3 is 16 residues long. In DNA, the CDR3 is TGTGCCAGCAGCTTGGGAGGGGGCTATTCTGGAAACACCATATATTTT. Translating it yields CASSLGGGYSGNTIYF.

This clonotype occurred a few times. The chain carries TRBV28 and TRBJ1-2; 7 nucleotides align to TRBD1. Germline-derived CDR1 and CDR2 are MDHEN and SYDVKM. The trim removed 4 bases at V and 11 bases at J, leaving 13 bases unmatched. This CDR3 region has 14 residues. The CDR3 is CASSSNLQGYFYTF. The CDR3 nucleotides are TGTGCCAGCAGTTCGAACCTACAGGGGTACTTTTACACCTTC.

This clonotype showed up many times. Here the CDR3 DNA reads TGTGCCAGCAGCACGCGCCCAGAGACCCAGTACTTC. Translated, it gives CASSTRPETQYF. This chain joins TRBV12-3 or TRBV12-4 and TRBJ2-5; D is unclear. V lost 6 bases, J lost 4 bases, and 9 bases lay in between. This CDR3 has 12 amino acids.

Ten or more counts support this clonotype. The chain is built from TRBV5-4 and TRBJ2-1, with TRBD1 matching over 7 bases. Germline CDR1 is SGHNT and CDR2 is YYREEE (reference sequence). Trimming took 0 bases from V and 8 from J; bases not matched to a gene: 8. The CDR3 runs to 15 residues. DNA for the CDR3: TGTGCCAGCAGCTTGGAGGGGGCGCGTTTGGATGAGCAGTTCTTC. It encodes CASSLEGARLDEQFF. Full variable domain (rest looked up from reference TRBV5-4 and TRBJ2-1): ETGVTQSPTHLIKTRGQQVTLRCSSQSGHNTVSWYQQALGQGPQFIFQYYREEENGRGNFPPRFSGLQFPNYSSELNVNALELDDSALYLCASSLEGARLDEQFFGPGTRLTVL.

This clonotype was counted between two and nine times. This chain links TRBV6-2 or TRBV6-3 with TRBJ1-6; tentatively, D is TRBD1 (5 bases). This CDR3 comprises 12 residues. The germline V and J ends were trimmed by 2 bases and 10 bases, with 6 bases remaining between them. Germline assignment: CDR1 MNHEY and CDR2 SVGEGT. CDR3 sequence (DNA): TGTGCCAGCAGTTACGGGGACTCACCCCTCCACTTT. This codes for CASSYGDSPLHF.

The chain recombines TRBV12-3 or TRBV12-4 with TRBJ2-1; D remains ambiguous. The CDR3 loop spans 13 amino acids. V gave up 3 bases and J gave up 10 bases, with 13 bases separating them. CDR3 residues: CASSFGQAWEQFF. The CDR3 region has the DNA TGTGCCAGCAGTTTCGGGCAGGCTTGGGAGCAGTTCTTC.

This clonotype came up many times. The rearrangement joins TRBV12-3 or TRBV12-4 to TRBJ2-7; TRBD2 aligns across 8 bases. Germline trimming cut 7 bases from V and 2 bases from J; bases unmatched to any gene: 10. The CDR3 sequence is 15 residues long. As DNA, the CDR3 is TGTGCCAGCAAGTTGGCGGGGGGCGCGGCCTACGAGCAGTACTTC. This codes for CASKLAGGAAYEQYF.

The chain links TRBV25-1 to TRBJ2-7; 7 bases line up with TRBD2. Germline CDR1 reads MGHDK; CDR2 reads SYGVNS. The J segment lost 1 base and the V segment lost 0 bases, leaving 3 bases of the junction unmatched. The CDR3 is made up of 15 amino acids. The CDR3 protein is CASSEYGAGSYEQYF. CDR3 coding DNA: TGTGCCAGCAGTGAATACGGAGCGGGGTCCTACGAGCAGTACTTC.

This clonotype was observed a handful of times. The chain recombines TRBV5-1 with TRBJ1-3; 8 bases map to TRBD1. V lost 0 bases to trimming and J lost 8 bases; unmatched junction nucleotides: 7. The CDR3 runs to 15 residues. Germline V CDR1 and CDR2: SGHRS, YFSETQ. CDR3 bases: TGCGCCAGCAGCTTGGGTGGCAGGGGGCTGGACACCATATATTTT. Protein product: CASSLGGRGLDTIYF.